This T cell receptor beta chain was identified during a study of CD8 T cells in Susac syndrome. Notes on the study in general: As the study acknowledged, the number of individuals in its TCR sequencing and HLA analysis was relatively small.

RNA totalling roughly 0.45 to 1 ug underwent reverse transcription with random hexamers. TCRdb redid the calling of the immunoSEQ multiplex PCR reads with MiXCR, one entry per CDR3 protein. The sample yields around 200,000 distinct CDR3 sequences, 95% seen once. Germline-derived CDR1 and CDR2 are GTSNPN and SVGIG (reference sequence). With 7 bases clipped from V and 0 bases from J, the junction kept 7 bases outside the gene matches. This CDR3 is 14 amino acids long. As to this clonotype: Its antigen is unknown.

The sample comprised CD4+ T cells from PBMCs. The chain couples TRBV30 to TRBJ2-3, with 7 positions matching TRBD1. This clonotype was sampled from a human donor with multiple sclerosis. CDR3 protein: CAFRQGSSTDTQYF. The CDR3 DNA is TGTGCCTTTCGACAGGGATCGAGCACAGATACGCAGTATTTT. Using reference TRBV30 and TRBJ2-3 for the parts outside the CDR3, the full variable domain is SQTIHQWPATLVQPVGSPLSLECTVEGTSNPNLYWYRQAAGRGLQLLFYSVGIGQISSEVPQNLSASRPQDRQFILSSKKLLLSDSGFYLCAFRQGSSTDTQYFGPGTRLTVL.